This note documents a single TCR beta chain sequence. These data belong to a study of shared clonotypes between healthy human individuals. Original handling: Filtering differed since immunoSEQ provided only junctions, with no quality scores. Using immunoSEQ multiplex PCR, the repertoire was profiled, and TCRdb retains in-frame clones only, with some absent. D and trimming were read from the DNA, whereas the V and J calls and clone size are those reported in that table. The table shows some 2 million clones, with 85% to 95% occurring only once. V was pared by 5 bases and J by 3 bases, with 9 bases between. From germline, CDR1 is SQVTM and CDR2 ANQGSEA. The CDR3 runs to 12 residues.

This TCR was recovered from a young man in good health. The rearrangement joins TRBV29-1 to TRBJ2-3, with a tentative D call TRBD1 (5 bases). Specimen: naive CD4+ T cells sorted from blood. Specified subset: CD45RA+ positively selected. The CDR3 reads CSVPRGTDTQYF. The CDR3 DNA reads TGCAGCGTTCCAAGGGGAACAGATACGCAGTATTTT.